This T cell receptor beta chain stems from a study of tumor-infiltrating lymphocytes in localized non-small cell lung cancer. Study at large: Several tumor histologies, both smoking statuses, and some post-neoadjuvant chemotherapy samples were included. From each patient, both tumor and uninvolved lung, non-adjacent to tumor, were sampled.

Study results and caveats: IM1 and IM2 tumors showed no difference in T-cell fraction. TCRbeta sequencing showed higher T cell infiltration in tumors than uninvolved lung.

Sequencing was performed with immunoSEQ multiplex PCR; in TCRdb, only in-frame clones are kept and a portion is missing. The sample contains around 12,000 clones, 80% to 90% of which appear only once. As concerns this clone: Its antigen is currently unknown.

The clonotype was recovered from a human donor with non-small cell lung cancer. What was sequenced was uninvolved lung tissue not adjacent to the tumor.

CDR3 in amino acids: CAWSPPSGNTIYF. The CDR3 DNA is TGTGCCTGGAGTCCTCCCTCTGGAAACACCATATATTTT. This sequence joins TRBV30 and TRBJ1-3; D gene ambiguous. The germline V and J ends were trimmed by 2 bases and 0 bases, with 5 bases remaining between them. The V gene's germline CDR1 is GTSNPN and CDR2 SVGIG (reference sequence). This CDR3 spans 13 amino acids.